The 15 T cell receptor beta chains listed next were all sequenced from one sample in a study of T cell changes during pregnancy in multiple sclerosis. Clones were sequenced by immunoSEQ multiplex PCR, and TCRdb holds only the in-frame ones, with some missing. The profile shows roughly 40,000 clones, 85% to 95% of them singletons. The specimen was peripheral blood, collected before pregnancy. The receptors come from a female donor with multiple sclerosis, enrolled in a pregnancy study.

The chain is built from TRBV19 and TRBJ2-2; 10 bases match TRBD1. With 4 bases clipped from V and 4 bases from J, the junction kept 6 bases outside the gene matches. The CDR3 runs to 16 residues. Germline V lookup: CDR1 LNHDA, CDR2 SQIVND (reference sequence). The CDR3 sequence is CASSKWDRGITGELFF. DNA for the CDR3: TGTGCCAGTAGTAAATGGGACAGGGGTATCACCGGGGAGCTGTTTTTT.

This clone came up once. V usage is TRBV11-2 and J usage is TRBJ1-4; weak D call: TRBD1 (5 bases). This CDR3 comprises 15 residues. CDR1 is SGHAT and CDR2 is FQNNGV in the germline V gene. With 5 bases removed from V and 3 bases from J, the gap between germline ends came to 13 bases. This chain's CDR3 is CASSPPTVANEKLFF. The CDR3 nucleotides read TGTGCCAGCAGCCCACCGACAGTCGCTAATGAAAAACTGTTTTTT.

CDR3 region: CASTRRFGAEQFF. Written as DNA, the CDR3 is TGTGCCAGCACCCGGCGGTTTGGGGCGGAGCAGTTCTTC. This chain connects TRBV6-5 to TRBJ2-1, with TRBD1 as a possible D gene (5 bases). Trimming stripped 7 bases from V and 10 bases from J, with 17 bases between. The V gene's germline CDR1 is MNHEY and CDR2 SVGAGI. There are 13 residues in the CDR3.

V gene TRBV25-1 combines with J gene TRBJ2-3, with 7 bases matching TRBD2. CDR1 MGHDK and CDR2 SYGVNS come from the germline V gene. The CDR3 sequence is 16 residues long. The trim removed 5 bases at V and 0 bases at J, leaving 8 bases unmatched. The CDR3, as DNA: TGTGCCAGCAGTCCCCGCCCGACTAGCAGCACAGATACGCAGTATTTT. Its protein is CASSPRPTSSTDTQYF.

This chain links TRBV19 with TRBJ2-7; TRBD2 agrees at 9 bases. Trimming cost V 6 bases and J 0 bases; bases outside gene matches: 6. The length of the CDR3 is 15 residues. Germline assignment: CDR1 LNHDA and CDR2 SQIVND (reference sequence). The CDR3 here is CASSLGLAISYEQYF. For the CDR3, the DNA is TGTGCCAGTAGCCTCGGACTAGCGATCTCCTACGAGCAGTACTTC.

This chain uses TRBV4-2 with TRBJ2-7; 9 nucleotides agree with TRBD2. Germline V gene data show CDR1 as LGHNA and CDR2 as YNFKEQ. The trim removed 1 base at V and 4 bases at J, leaving 11 bases unmatched. The CDR3 consists of 17 residues. CDR3 nucleotide sequence: TGTGCCAGCAGCCAAGTCGCGGGGGGTAGCGGGAGTTACGAGCAGTACTTC. This sequence encodes CASSQVAGGSGSYEQYF.

The chain carries TRBV7-2 and TRBJ2-1; D may be TRBD2 (6 bases). The CDR3 length is 16 residues. V lost 2 bases to trimming and J lost 5 bases, with 16 bases between them. Germline V gene sequence: CDR1 SGHTA, CDR2 FQGNSA. This chain's CDR3 is CASSLPLARGNNEQFF. CDR3 DNA sequence: TGTGCCAGCAGCTTACCCCTAGCGCGAGGTAACAATGAGCAGTTCTTC.

CDR3 in DNA: TGCGCCAGCAGCTTCCCAGGGCTTAACGAGCAGTACTTC. This gives the protein CASSFPGLNEQYF. The chain recombines TRBV5-1 with TRBJ2-7, with a tentative D call TRBD1 (5 bases). This CDR3 has 13 residues. Germline lookup yields CDR1 SGHRS and CDR2 YFSETQ. The V gene lost 2 bases and the J gene lost 5 bases, with 11 bases spanning the gap. The full variable domain, completed using reference TRBV5-1 and TRBJ2-7, is KAGVTQTPRYLIKTRGQQVTLSCSPISGHRSVSWYQQTPGQGLQFLFEYFSETQRNKGNFPGRFSGRQFSNSRSEMNVSTLELGDSALYLCASSFPGLNEQYFGPGTRLTVT.

CDR3 sequence reads: CASSLDPGYNEQFF. The CDR3 coding sequence is TGTGCCAGCAGCTTAGATCCGGGGTACAATGAGCAGTTCTTC. The chain uses TRBV7-2 and TRBJ2-1; D may be TRBD2 (5 bases). The CDR3 runs to 14 residues. V was pared by 1 base and J by 4 bases, with 8 bases between. Germline values: CDR1 SGHTA, CDR2 FQGNSA.

The rearrangement links TRBV6-4 to TRBJ2-2; 9 bases are a match to TRBD1. Unmatched junction bases numbered 6, after V lost 7 bases and J lost 3 bases. This CDR3 has 15 residues. Germline V lookup: CDR1 MRHNA, CDR2 SNTAGT. CDR3 sequence: CASKGTGGYTGELFF. CDR3 sequence (DNA): TGTGCCAGCAAGGGTACAGGGGGCTACACCGGGGAGCTGTTTTTT.

The chain couples TRBV5-1 to TRBJ2-5, with a weak D call TRBD1 (5 bases). Trimming removed 3 bases from V and 5 bases from J, with 20 bases in between. The CDR3 sequence is 16 residues long. CDR1 SGHRS and CDR2 YFSETQ come from the germline V gene. The CDR3 DNA follows: TGCGCCAGCAGCTGGAGACCAGGGTGGGTGAATGAGACCCAGTACTTC. Translated: CASSWRPGWVNETQYF.

This chain's CDR3 is CASSLARYEQYF. The CDR3 region has the DNA TGTGCCAGCAGTTTGGCCCGCTACGAGCAGTACTTC. This sequence joins TRBV28 and TRBJ2-7; D gene unclear. Germline-derived CDR1 and CDR2 are MDHEN and SYDVKM. This CDR3 has 12 amino acids. Trimming took 3 bases from V and 3 from J, leaving 6 bases between them.

The chain links TRBV2 to TRBJ2-7, with 7 bases fitting TRBD2. The V segment lost 7 bases and the J segment 0 bases; nucleotides outside the gene matches: 3. Germline values: CDR1 SNHLY, CDR2 FYNNEI. The CDR3 spans 13 residues. The CDR3: CASTRDYSYEQYF. In nucleotides, the CDR3 is TGTGCCAGCACTCGGGACTACTCCTACGAGCAGTACTTC.

This chain links TRBV7-2 with TRBJ2-3, with D hard to call. The CDR3 spans 11 residues. With 5 bases removed from V and 3 bases from J, the gap between germline ends came to 3 bases. Germline CDR1 and CDR2: SGHTA and FQGNSA. The CDR3 bases are TGTGCCAGCAGCCTAACAGATACGCAGTATTTT. Encoded protein: CASSLTDTQYF.

This clone appeared a single time. The CDR3 sequence is CASSQPGGTIYF. The CDR3 DNA reads TGTGCCAGCAGCCAGCCCGGGGGCACCATATATTTT. The chain combines TRBV28 with TRBJ1-3; a weak D match, TRBD1 (5 bases). Germline lookup yields CDR1 MDHEN and CDR2 SYDVKM. Between the trimmed V and J ends, which lost 6 bases and 9 bases, there was a span of 12 bases. The CDR3 has 12 amino acids.